This TCR beta chain was documented in a study of blood T cell repertoires in COVID-19 (dated by TCRdb to 2018 to 2020). As for the study more broadly: Samples covering the acute and convalescent phases of COVID-19 were provided by collaborators in the United States, Italy and Spain. The material from the prospective study consisted of cDNA or gDNA derived from T cells, B-cell-depleted T cells, or PBMCs. Subjects who had been exposed to COVID-19, were actively infected with it, or had recovered from it provided the deeply sampled blood TCRbeta repertoires that made up the dataset. The repertoires were made available in a free public database intended to serve as a resource for research on the immune response to SARS-CoV-2. The samples were drawn from two sources: the first 160 participants of the ongoing ImmuneRACE study, and over 950 subjects contributed by 6 global collaborators. The sample metadata nearly always contained a de-identified subject ID, COVID-19 status, age in years and sex. HLA class I and class II types, where available, came from metadata supplied by the sample provider rather than from assay-based typing.

The research as a whole found: How much clinical and demographic metadata was included differed by source and by participant, and the metadata was provided uncurated.

TCRbeta CDR3 regions were amplified from genomic DNA by means of the immunoSEQ Assay, a bias-controlled multiplex PCR. In the paper's pipeline: Nucleated cell counts per sample were estimated from amplification of reference gene primers within the assay. To quantify the absolute abundance of each unique TCRbeta CDR3 rearrangement, sequence reads were collapsed and filtered. For each sample, productive Simpson clonality was calculated as the square root of Simpson's diversity index over productive rearrangements. Entries here come from immuneACCESS through TCRdb and include only in-frame sequences with V and J called. Some clones fail to appear in such tables; in the studies checked, an unresolved V gene covers under half of the shortfall, and the cause of the remainder is unknown. V and J calls and clone size are given by that table; D and trimming were obtained from the DNA. This sample has a few hundred thousand clones in its table, and 65% to 85% of those were observed once. The ten largest clones take up over 1% of the sample.

One collaborating source in Seattle enrolled patients while the patients were actively infected and followed the patients over time throughout the course of disease. Each collaborating institution followed its own protocols to collect whole blood in K2EDTA tubes. For TCRbeta analysis, collaborators shipped samples as frozen whole blood, isolated PBMCs, or DNA extracted from either of those sample types. As regards this clone: Its antigen specificity is not known. Base quality data are lacking; no much larger clone is found one base away.

V trim: 2 bases; J trim: 7 bases; unmatched bases: 3. CDR1 MDHEN and CDR2 SYDVKM were looked up in the germline V gene. The CDR3 runs 14 amino acids, cysteine and phenylalanine included. CDR3 DNA is the only sequence kept; it has 42 bases, read in frame from the first base. The receptor was isolated from a woman aged 25-40 years with COVID-19, enrolled during active disease. The sequence is built from TRBV28 and TRBJ2-1; a stretch of 9 junction bases matches TRBD2. What was sequenced was peripheral blood. The DNA sequence is TGTGCCAGCAGTTTAACTAGCGGGTGGAATGAGCAGTTCTTC. This sequence encodes CASSLTSGWNEQFF.